This section outlines one T cell receptor (beta chain) sequence together with its context. Germline V gene sequence: CDR1 SGHTS, CDR2 YDEGEE. Trimming stripped 6 bases from V and 2 bases from J, with 12 bases between. The CDR3 consists of 14 residues. Some clones are missing from TCRdb's copy, which holds only in-frame ones; the method was immunoSEQ multiplex PCR. Of roughly 2.5 million clones in the sample, roughly nine tenths were seen once. The entry originates in a study of shared clonotypes between healthy human individuals. J is TRBJ1-3 and V is TRBV5-8; D is ambiguous. The receptor comes from a man younger than 30 in good health. The specimen sequenced was naive CD4+ T cells sorted from blood. The subset is: CD45RA+ positively selected. CDR3 in DNA: TGTGCCAGCACCCTCGAGAGTACTGGAAACACCATATATTTT. The encoded protein is CASTLESTGNTIYF.